This T cell receptor beta chain was profiled in a study of blood T cell repertoires in COVID-19. Study-wide background: Sample material is recorded as cDNA or gDNA derived from T cells, B-cell-depleted T cells, or PBMCs.

Clinical history reported by participants formed the basis on which cohorts were assigned. Either two negative PCRs, clearance, or symptom resolution qualified Cohort 3 donors as recovered. Trimming shortened V by 2 bases and J by 6 bases, and 17 bases separated the two germline ends. In germline, CDR1 is GTSNPN, CDR2 SVGIG (reference sequence). The CDR3 is 14 amino acids. The repertoire was sequenced with immunoSEQ multiplex PCR; TCRdb's copy has only in-frame clones and lacks some. The repertoire includes 200,000 to 250,000 clones, roughly 91% of them detected once, and approximately 4.1% sits in the top ten.

What was sequenced was PBMCs or T cells enriched from blood (not recorded which). The chain employs TRBV30 and TRBJ2-7; D ambiguous. The source is a woman aged 25 to 39 who had recovered from COVID-19. CDR3 sequence: CAWSLSIALGEQYF. CDR3 nucleotides: TGTGCCTGGAGTTTGAGTATAGCCCTGGGCGAGCAGTACTTC.